This T cell receptor (beta chain) was captured by sequencing in a study of blood T cell repertoires in COVID-19. The sample holds one count of this clone. Profiling relied on immunoSEQ multiplex PCR, and the TCRdb table lists in-frame clones only, not all of them. The data contain about 250,000 clones, about 90% of them singletons. The sequenced sample was peripheral blood. This receptor was identified in a man older than 75 with acute or convalescent COVID-19.

CDR3 coding DNA: TGTGCCAGCAGTTTGGGCTGGGCCTACGAGCAGTACTTC. It is translated as CASSLGWAYEQYF. This chain uses TRBV28 with TRBJ2-7, with D hard to call. The CDR3 loop spans 13 amino acids. Trimming shortened V by 3 bases and J by 2 bases, and 8 bases separated the two germline ends. Germline V gene sequence: CDR1 MDHEN, CDR2 SYDVKM.